The 26 T cell receptor beta chains presented below share a single source sample, sequenced in a study of Tregs in tolerant kidney transplant recipients. Measured with immunoSEQ multiplex PCR; TCRdb has only the in-frame clones, and not every one. The sample includes about 77,000 clones, around 98% of them seen just once. The starting material was CD4+ T cells from blood, obtained before the transplant. Receptors were obtained from a human donor who received a combined kidney and bone marrow transplant.

The V and J genes are TRBV2 and TRBJ2-3; TRBD1 might be the D (5 bases). Germline V gene lookup returns CDR1 SNHLY and CDR2 FYNNEI. The CDR3 is 14 amino acids. Trimming stripped 7 bases from V and 3 bases from J, with 14 bases between. The CDR3 sequence: CASKTGQGTDTQYF. Here the CDR3 DNA reads TGTGCCAGCAAAACGGGCCAGGGTACAGATACGCAGTATTTT.

This clone was observed a few times. The chain links TRBV5-1 to TRBJ2-7, with 12 bases matching TRBD2. J gave up 4 bases and V 4 bases, and 12 bases lay outside the gene matches. The CDR3 consists of 17 residues. The germline V gene has CDR1 SGHRS and CDR2 YFSETQ. The DNA of the CDR3 is TGCGCCAGCAGCCTTAACCCAAGGACTAGCGGGAAATACGAGCAGTACTTC. It specifies CASSLNPRTSGKYEQYF.

The chain joins TRBV7-2 to TRBJ1-1; 7 nucleotides match TRBD1. CDR1 is SGHTA, CDR2 FQGNSA, per germline. The ends lost 3 bases at V and 4 bases at J; junction bases unmatched: 11. This CDR3 is 16 amino acids long. CDR3 bases: TGTGCCAGCAGCTTTTCCGGGACAGCCTTGATCACTGAAGCTTTCTTT. This codes for CASSFSGTALITEAFF.

This rearrangement joins TRBV7-3 to TRBJ1-1; TRBD1 matches 8 bases. J gave up 1 base and V 3 bases, and 1 base lay outside the gene matches. The CDR3 is 14 amino acids. Germline CDR1 is SGHTA and CDR2 is FQGTGA. In DNA, the CDR3 is TGTGCCAGCAGCTTGGGACAGGAGAACACTGAAGCTTTCTTT. It is translated as CASSLGQENTEAFF.

The V call is TRBV6-1, the J call TRBJ2-1, with 9 bases lining up with TRBD2. The CDR3 has 15 residues. V lost 11 bases, J lost 1 base, and 9 bases stayed unmatched. The germline V gene encodes CDR1 MNHNS and CDR2 SASEGT. CDR3 residues: CAAWSLAGSYNEQFF. In DNA, the CDR3 is TGTGCCGCGTGGTCTCTAGCGGGGTCCTACAATGAGCAGTTCTTC.

This chain uses TRBV18 with TRBJ1-3; TRBD1 might be the D (6 bases). Trimming pared 3 bases from V and 0 bases from J, leaving 9 bases between. Per the germline V gene, CDR1 is KGHSH and CDR2 is LQKENI. The CDR3 totals 15 residues. CDR3 sequence: CASSPGQTSGNTIYF. The CDR3 DNA reads TGTGCCAGCTCACCGGGACAAACCTCTGGAAACACCATATATTTT.

V and J are TRBV10-3 and TRBJ2-5, with D possibly being TRBD2 (6 bases). Germline CDR1 and CDR2: ENHRY and SYGVKD. Trimming shortened V by 3 bases and J by 0 bases, and 8 bases separated the two germline ends. The CDR3 totals 14 residues. DNA of the CDR3: TGTGCCATCAGTGAAGGACTATACCAAGAGACCCAGTACTTC. Residues: CAISEGLYQETQYF.

This clone was picked up one time. The chain links TRBV11-3 to TRBJ2-1; TRBD2 is a possible D gene (6 bases). The CDR3 is 18 residues long. V was shortened by 0 bases and J by 0 bases, with 15 bases between the two germline ends. Germline V CDR1 and CDR2: SGHNT, YENEEA. In nucleotides, the CDR3 is TGTGCCAGCAGCTTAGACCGGAGCGGGCCTAACTCCTACAATGAGCAGTTCTTC. Translated: CASSLDRSGPNSYNEQFF.

This rearrangement joins TRBV6-6 to TRBJ2-1; D unclear. The V and J ends lost 3 bases and 6 bases respectively, with 6 bases between them. Germline V lookup: CDR1 MNHNY, CDR2 SVGAGI (reference sequence). The CDR3 consists of 12 residues. CDR3 protein: CASSYGSNEQFF. Written as DNA, the CDR3 is TGTGCCAGCAGTTATGGCTCCAATGAGCAGTTCTTC.

This chain joins TRBV20-1 and TRBJ2-7; weak D call: TRBD1 (6 bases). The V gene's germline CDR1 is DFQATT and CDR2 SNEGSKA (reference sequence). CDR3 length: 11 amino acids. The CDR3 DNA sequence: TGCAGCCCTAAGGGGGCCTACGAGCAGTACTTC. The encoded protein is CSPKGAYEQYF.

The rearrangement links TRBV15 to TRBJ1-5, with 7 bases identical to TRBD1. With 2 bases clipped from V and 2 bases from J, the junction kept 3 bases outside the gene matches. This CDR3 is 15 amino acids long. CDR1 is LNHNV, CDR2 YYDKDF, per germline (reference sequence). CDR3 region: CATSRRDRGNQPQHF. The CDR3 region has the DNA TGTGCCACCAGCAGAAGAGACAGGGGCAATCAGCCCCAGCATTTT.

The gene calls are TRBV4-2 and TRBJ2-7; D not certain. Germline V gives CDR1 LGHNA, CDR2 YNFKEQ. Trimming pared 1 base from V and 1 base from J, leaving 8 bases between. The CDR3 has 14 amino acids. CDR3 in DNA: TGTGCCAGCAGCCAAGTCTCAACATCCTACGAGCAGTACTTC. Translated: CASSQVSTSYEQYF.

The chain links TRBV5-1 to TRBJ2-3, with 8 bases that match TRBD2. The J segment lost 1 base and the V segment lost 0 bases, leaving 4 bases of the junction unmatched. This CDR3 is built from 16 residues. Germline V lookup: CDR1 SGHRS, CDR2 YFSETQ. CDR3 nucleotide sequence: TGCGCCAGCAGCTTGGGAGCGGGAGAGGGCACAGATACGCAGTATTTT. This codes for CASSLGAGEGTDTQYF.

This sequence joins TRBV14 and TRBJ2-7; no reliable D call. This CDR3 region has 14 residues. The V and J ends lost 2 bases and 1 base respectively, with 9 bases between them. The germline V gene encodes CDR1 SGHDN and CDR2 FVKESK. CDR3 protein: CASSQSPGSYEQYF. The CDR3 nucleotides read TGTGCCAGCAGCCAATCCCCCGGGTCCTACGAGCAGTACTTC.

The rearrangement uses TRBV19 and TRBJ2-3; weak D call: TRBD1 (6 bases). CDR1 is LNHDA, CDR2 SQIVND, per germline (reference sequence). Between the trimmed V and J ends, which lost 6 bases and 2 bases, there was a span of 12 bases. The CDR3 totals 14 residues. The CDR3 coding sequence is TGTGCCAGTAGGACAGGAGTCTCCACAGATACGCAGTATTTT. Translation gives CASRTGVSTDTQYF.

The V gene is TRBV13, the J gene TRBJ1-3; 7 nucleotides agree with TRBD1. V gave up 4 bases and J gave up 7 bases; unmatched junction bases: 13. The CDR3 has 16 residues. Germline V gene lookup returns CDR1 PRHDT and CDR2 FYEKMQ (reference sequence). CDR3 coding DNA: TGTGCCAGCAGCTACTATAAGACAGGGTTGGTTAACACCATATATTTT. It codes for CASSYYKTGLVNTIYF.

V gene TRBV13 combines with J gene TRBJ1-5; D is undetermined. V lost 0 bases to trimming and J lost 4 bases, with 7 bases between them. The CDR3 is 14 amino acids. Germline-derived CDR1 and CDR2 are PRHDT and FYEKMQ (reference sequence). The DNA of the CDR3 is TGTGCCAGCAGCTTAGGTTCGGGTAATCAGCCCCAGCATTTT. Protein product: CASSLGSGNQPQHF.

This chain links TRBV2 with TRBJ2-7; unclear D gene. This CDR3 has 15 amino acids. V was clipped by 1 base and J by 0 bases, with 10 bases between them. Germline values: CDR1 SNHLY, CDR2 FYNNEI. The CDR3 is CASSEGPEVSYEQYF. Written as DNA, the CDR3 is TGTGCCAGCAGTGAAGGGCCCGAGGTCTCCTACGAGCAGTACTTC.

V gene TRBV5-8 combines with J gene TRBJ2-5, with D possibly matching TRBD1 (6 bases). Per the germline V gene, CDR1 is SGHTS and CDR2 is YDEGEE. V lost 0 bases and J lost 1, with 10 bases in between. The CDR3 totals 15 residues. The CDR3 region is CASSLEPGAQETQYF. Written as DNA, the CDR3 is TGTGCCAGCAGCTTGGAGCCAGGGGCCCAAGAGACCCAGTACTTC.

The V call is TRBV25-1, the J call TRBJ1-2, with D perhaps TRBD1 (6 bases). The CDR3 length is 13 residues. Germline CDR1 MGHDK, CDR2 SYGVNS. V lost 8 bases to trimming and J lost 4 bases, with 14 bases between them. The CDR3 reads CASGEQGGYGYTF. CDR3 DNA: TGTGCCAGCGGAGAACAGGGTGGCTATGGCTACACCTTC.

V usage is TRBV7-9 and J usage is TRBJ1-1; TRBD1 agrees at 7 bases. This CDR3 is 14 amino acids long. The trim removed 5 bases at V and 5 bases at J, leaving 8 bases unmatched. Germline CDR1 is SEHNR and CDR2 is FQNEAQ (reference sequence). CDR3 in DNA: TGTGCCAGCAGCCCCAGACAGGGACAGACTGAAGCTTTCTTT. As protein: CASSPRQGQTEAFF.

The chain employs TRBV7-9 and TRBJ2-3, with 11 positions matching TRBD2. Trimming removed 8 bases from V and 5 bases from J; junction bases left unmatched: 12. The CDR3 contains 16 residues. Germline lookup yields CDR1 SEHNR and CDR2 FQNEAQ (reference sequence). In DNA form, the CDR3 reads TGTGCCAGCTCCCCAACCGGGACTAGCGGAAAAGATACGCAGTATTTT. Residues: CASSPTGTSGKDTQYF.

This rearrangement joins TRBV19 to TRBJ2-5; 13 nucleotides line up with TRBD2. CDR1 LNHDA and CDR2 SQIVND come from the germline V gene (reference sequence). The trim removed 3 bases at V and 5 bases at J, leaving 9 bases unmatched. The CDR3 length is 17 residues. Here the CDR3 DNA reads TGTGCCAGTAGTATGAAAGGACTAGCGGGGGTCGGGGAGACCCAGTACTTC. This sequence encodes CASSMKGLAGVGETQYF.

The rearrangement joins TRBV6-1 to TRBJ2-5; TRBD2 aligns across 8 bases. The CDR3 has 14 amino acids. V lost 7 bases and J lost 5; bases outside the gene matches: 9. Per germline, CDR1 MNHNS and CDR2 SASEGT. CDR3 loop: CASKPGGPGETQYF. The DNA of the CDR3 is TGTGCCAGCAAACCGGGGGGGCCCGGGGAGACCCAGTACTTC.

This chain connects TRBV7-2 to TRBJ1-2; weak D call: TRBD1 (5 bases). The CDR3 is 14 residues long. Germline CDR1 is SGHTA and CDR2 is FQGNSA. V dropped 1 base and J dropped 4 bases, with 10 bases sitting between them. In DNA form, the CDR3 reads TGTGCCAGCAGCTTAGACAAAGGGGTCTATGGCTACACCTTC. It codes for CASSLDKGVYGYTF.

The chain employs TRBV5-1 and TRBJ1-2, with D uncertain. Germline-derived CDR1 and CDR2 are SGHRS and YFSETQ. V dropped 0 bases and J dropped 3 bases, with 9 bases sitting between them. CDR3 length: 14 amino acids. Here the CDR3 reads CASSLVVGDYGYTF. The CDR3 bases are TGCGCCAGCAGCTTGGTAGTCGGAGACTATGGCTACACCTTC.